This T cell receptor beta chain was observed in a study of CD8+ T cells in alopecia areata. Looking at the study overall: For 6 to 18 months, tofacitinib was taken, and 6 months off drug followed. Findings and limits, study-wide: One nonresponder leaves baseline CD8+ expansion's link to response uncertain. Scalp data also include sequences from resident alphabeta T cells of normal skin.

A remark on this clone: Its antigen is not identified.

RNA was isolated and reverse transcribed to cDNA, the sequencing template. The method was immunoSEQ multiplex PCR; TCRdb's version includes in-frame clones alone and lacks a portion of them. The sample includes about 99,000 clones, 85% to 90% seen only once; the top ten take approximately 12%. Per germline, CDR1 LGHNA and CDR2 YNFKEQ. J was trimmed by 6 bases and V by 3 bases; bases with no gene match: 10. The length of the CDR3 is 16 residues. The treatment denotes: oral pan-JAK inhibitor, 5-10 mg twice daily. This chain links TRBV4-2 with TRBJ2-1; 8 bases match TRBD2. Specimen: CD8+ T cells sorted from blood, collected at approximately week 31, from a patient treated with tofacitinib. This TCR was recovered from a human donor with alopecia areata. Here the CDR3 reads CASSHNGLASLNEQFF. The CDR3 DNA reads TGTGCCAGCAGCCATAACGGACTAGCCTCACTCAATGAGCAGTTCTTC.